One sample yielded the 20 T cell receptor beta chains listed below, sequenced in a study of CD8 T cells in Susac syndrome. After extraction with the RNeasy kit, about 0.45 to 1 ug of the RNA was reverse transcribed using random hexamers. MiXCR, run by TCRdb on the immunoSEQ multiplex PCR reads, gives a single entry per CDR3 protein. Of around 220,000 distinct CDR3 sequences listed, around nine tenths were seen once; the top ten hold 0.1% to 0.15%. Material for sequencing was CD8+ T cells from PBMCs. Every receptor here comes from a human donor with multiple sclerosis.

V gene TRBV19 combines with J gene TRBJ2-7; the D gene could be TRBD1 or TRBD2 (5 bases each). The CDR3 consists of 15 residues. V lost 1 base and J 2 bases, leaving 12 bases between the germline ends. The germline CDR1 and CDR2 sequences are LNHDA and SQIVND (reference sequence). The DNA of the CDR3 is TGTGCCAGTAGTATAGCCAGGGACCCAACCTACGAGCAGTACTTC. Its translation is CASSIARDPTYEQYF.

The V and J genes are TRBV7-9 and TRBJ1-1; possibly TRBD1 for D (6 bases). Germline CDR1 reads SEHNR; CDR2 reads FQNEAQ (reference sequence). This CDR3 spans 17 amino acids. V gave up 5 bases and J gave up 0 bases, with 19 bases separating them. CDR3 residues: CASSGSGTQIMNTEAFF. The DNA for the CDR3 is TGTGCCAGCAGCGGCTCCGGGACACAAATTATGAACACTGAAGCTTTCTTT.

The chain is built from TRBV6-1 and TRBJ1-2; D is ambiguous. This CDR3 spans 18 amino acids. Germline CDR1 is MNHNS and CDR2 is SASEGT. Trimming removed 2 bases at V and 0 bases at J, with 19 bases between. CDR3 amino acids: CASSETPPDRFSNYGYTF. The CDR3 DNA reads TGTGCCAGCAGTGAAACCCCACCTGACCGATTTTCTAACTATGGCTACACCTTC.

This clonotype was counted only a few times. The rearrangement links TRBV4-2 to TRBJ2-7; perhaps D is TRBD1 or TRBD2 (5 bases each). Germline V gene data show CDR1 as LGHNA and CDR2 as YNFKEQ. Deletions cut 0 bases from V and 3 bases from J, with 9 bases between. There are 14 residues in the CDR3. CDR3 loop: CASSQEGTIYEQYF. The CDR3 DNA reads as TGTGCCAGCAGCCAAGAAGGGACCATCTACGAGCAGTACTTC.

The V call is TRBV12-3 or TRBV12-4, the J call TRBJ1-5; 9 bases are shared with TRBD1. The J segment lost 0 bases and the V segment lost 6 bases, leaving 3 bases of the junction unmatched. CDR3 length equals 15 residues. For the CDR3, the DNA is TGTGCCAGCAGGGGGACAGGGACTAGCAATCAGCCCCAGCATTTT. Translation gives CASRGTGTSNQPQHF.

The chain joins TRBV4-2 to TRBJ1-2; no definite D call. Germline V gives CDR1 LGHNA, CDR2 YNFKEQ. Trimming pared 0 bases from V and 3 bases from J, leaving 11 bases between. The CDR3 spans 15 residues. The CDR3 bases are TGTGCCAGCAGCCAAGAGGGCCGGGCGGACTATGGCTACACCTTC. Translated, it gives CASSQEGRADYGYTF.

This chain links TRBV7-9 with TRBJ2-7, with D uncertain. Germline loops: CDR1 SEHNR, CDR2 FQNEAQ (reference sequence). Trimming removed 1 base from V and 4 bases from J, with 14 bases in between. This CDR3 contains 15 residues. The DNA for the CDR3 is TGTGCCAGCAGCTTAGAATCAGAACAAAAATACGAGCAGTACTTC. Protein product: CASSLESEQKYEQYF.

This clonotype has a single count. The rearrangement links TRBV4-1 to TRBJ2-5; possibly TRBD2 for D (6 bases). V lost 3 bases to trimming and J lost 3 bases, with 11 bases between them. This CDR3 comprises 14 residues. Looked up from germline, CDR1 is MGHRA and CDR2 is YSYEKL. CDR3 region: CASSQGGGKETQYF. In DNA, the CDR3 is TGCGCCAGCAGCCAGGGGGGAGGCAAAGAGACCCAGTACTTC.

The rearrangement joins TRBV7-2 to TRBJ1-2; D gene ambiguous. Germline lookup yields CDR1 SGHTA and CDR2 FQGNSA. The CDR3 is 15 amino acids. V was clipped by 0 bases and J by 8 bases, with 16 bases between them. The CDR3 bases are TGTGCCAGCAGCTTAGCGACGAACCGGGCGTCGGGCTACACCTTC. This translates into CASSLATNRASGYTF. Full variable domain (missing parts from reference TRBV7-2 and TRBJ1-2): GAGVSQSPSNKVTEKGKDVELRCDPISGHTALYWYRQSLGQGLEFLIYFQGNSAPDKSGLPSDRFSAERTGGSVSTLTIQRTQQEDSAVYLCASSLATNRASGYTFGSGTRLTVV.

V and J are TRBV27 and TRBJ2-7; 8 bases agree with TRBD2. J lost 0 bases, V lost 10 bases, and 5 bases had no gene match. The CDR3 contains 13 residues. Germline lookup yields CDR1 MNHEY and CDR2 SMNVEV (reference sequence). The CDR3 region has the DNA TGTGCCACCGCGGGGGGAACCTCCTACGAGCAGTACTTC. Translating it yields CATAGGTSYEQYF.

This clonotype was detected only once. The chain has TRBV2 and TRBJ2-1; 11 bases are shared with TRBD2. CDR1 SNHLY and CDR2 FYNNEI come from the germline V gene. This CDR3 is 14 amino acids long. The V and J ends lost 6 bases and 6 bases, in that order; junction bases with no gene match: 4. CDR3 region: CASRAGTSGNEQFF. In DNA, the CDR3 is TGTGCCAGCAGAGCTGGGACTAGCGGCAATGAGCAGTTCTTC.

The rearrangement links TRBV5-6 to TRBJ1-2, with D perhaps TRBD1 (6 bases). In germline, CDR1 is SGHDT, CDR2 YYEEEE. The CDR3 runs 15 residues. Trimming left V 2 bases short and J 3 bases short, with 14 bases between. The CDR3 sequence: CASSFGQGSHYGYTF. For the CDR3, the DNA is TGTGCCAGCAGCTTCGGGCAGGGGAGTCACTATGGCTACACCTTC.

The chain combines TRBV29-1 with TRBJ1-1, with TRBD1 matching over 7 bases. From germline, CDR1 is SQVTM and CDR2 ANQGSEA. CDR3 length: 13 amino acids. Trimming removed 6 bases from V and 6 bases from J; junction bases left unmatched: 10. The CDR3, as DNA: TGCAGCGTAGAAACAGGGGTCTCTGCTGAAGCTTTCTTT. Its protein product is CSVETGVSAEAFF.

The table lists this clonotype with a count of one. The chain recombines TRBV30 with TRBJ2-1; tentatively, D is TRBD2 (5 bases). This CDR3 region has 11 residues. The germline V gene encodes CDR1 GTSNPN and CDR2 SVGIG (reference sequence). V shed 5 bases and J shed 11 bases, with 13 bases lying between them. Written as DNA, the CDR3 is TGTGCCTGGCGGTACGGGGAGAAGCAGTTCTTC. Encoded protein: CAWRYGEKQFF.

The CDR3 sequence: CASSLEGPYVRNTGELFF. CDR3 bases: TGTGCCAGCAGCTTAGAAGGGCCGTACGTTCGAAACACCGGGGAGCTGTTTTTT. The V call is TRBV7-2, the J call TRBJ2-2, with no clear D. Germline V gene lookup returns CDR1 SGHTA and CDR2 FQGNSA. V was trimmed by 1 base and J by 2 bases, leaving 17 bases between them. This CDR3 is 18 amino acids long.

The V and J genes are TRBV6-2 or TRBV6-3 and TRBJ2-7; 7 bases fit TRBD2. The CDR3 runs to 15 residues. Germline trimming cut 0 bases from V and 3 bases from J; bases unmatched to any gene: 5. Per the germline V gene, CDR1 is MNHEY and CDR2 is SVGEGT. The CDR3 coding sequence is TGTGCCAGCAGTTACTCGGGGCGGGGGAACTACGAGCAGTACTTC. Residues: CASSYSGRGNYEQYF.

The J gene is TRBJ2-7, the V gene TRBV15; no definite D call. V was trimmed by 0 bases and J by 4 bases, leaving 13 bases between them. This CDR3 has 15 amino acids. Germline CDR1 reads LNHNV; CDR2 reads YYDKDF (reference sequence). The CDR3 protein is CATSRDTQQVYEQYF. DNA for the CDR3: TGTGCCACCAGCAGAGATACTCAACAAGTGTACGAGCAGTACTTC.

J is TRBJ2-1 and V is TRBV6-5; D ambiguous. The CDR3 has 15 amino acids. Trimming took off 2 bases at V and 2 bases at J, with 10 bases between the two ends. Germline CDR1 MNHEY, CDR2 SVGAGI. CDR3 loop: CASSYGSSAYNEQFF. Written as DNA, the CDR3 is TGTGCCAGCAGTTACGGATCGAGTGCCTACAATGAGCAGTTCTTC.

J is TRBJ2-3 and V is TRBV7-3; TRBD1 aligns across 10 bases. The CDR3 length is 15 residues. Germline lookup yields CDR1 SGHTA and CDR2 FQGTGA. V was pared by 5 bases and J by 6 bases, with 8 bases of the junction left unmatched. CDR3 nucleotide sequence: TGTGCCAGCAGCAACAGGGACAGGGGCAGGGATACGCAGTATTTT. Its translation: CASSNRDRGRDTQYF.

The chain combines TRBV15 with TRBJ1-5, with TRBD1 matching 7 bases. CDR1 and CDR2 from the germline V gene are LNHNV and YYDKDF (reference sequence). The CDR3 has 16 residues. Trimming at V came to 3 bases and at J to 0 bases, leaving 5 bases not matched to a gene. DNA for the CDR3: TGTGCCACCAGCAGCTACAGGGGATCTAGCAATCAGCCCCAGCATTTT. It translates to CATSSYRGSSNQPQHF.